The 20 T cell receptor beta chains in this list originate from one sample, sequenced in a study of cytomegalovirus exposure and HLA in healthy donors. The PCR ran on 60 Vbeta and 13 Jbeta primers. Clones were sequenced by immunoSEQ multiplex PCR, and TCRdb holds only the in-frame ones, with some missing. The sample includes around 140,000 clones, 55% to 75% of them seen just once. Sequencing was done on a sample of PBMCs. The receptors come from a man aged 50 to 60 in good health and CMV-seropositive.

The gene calls are TRBV7-9 and TRBJ2-7; 7 bases fit TRBD2. The CDR3 extends over 14 amino acids. With V trimmed by 5 bases and J by 3 bases, 7 bases remained unmatched. Germline CDR1 is SEHNR and CDR2 is FQNEAQ (reference sequence). This chain's CDR3 is CASSPSGTGYEQYF. The CDR3, as DNA: TGTGCCAGCAGCCCTAGCGGAACCGGCTACGAGCAGTACTTC.

This clone is medium-sized within its sample. The chain is built from TRBV7-7 and TRBJ2-5; TRBD2 agrees at 11 bases. V lost 4 bases to trimming and J lost 5 bases; unmatched junction nucleotides: 3. The CDR3 has 14 amino acids. From germline, CDR1 is SSHAT and CDR2 FNYEAQ (reference sequence). CDR3 sequence: CASSSTSGAETQYF. CDR3 DNA sequence: TGTGCCAGCAGCTCGACTAGCGGGGCTGAGACCCAGTACTTC.

V is TRBV6-5 and J is TRBJ1-1, with a possible D match to TRBD1 (5 bases). V was pared by 0 bases and J by 5 bases, with 13 bases between. The germline gives CDR1 MNHEY, CDR2 SVGAGI. This CDR3 has 15 residues. DNA of the CDR3: TGTGCCAGCAGTTACTCAAGCCAGGGTGGGACTGAAGCTTTCTTT. It specifies CASSYSSQGGTEAFF.

The chain is built from TRBV6-6 and TRBJ2-5, with D unclear. The CDR3 has 14 residues. V was trimmed by 0 bases and J by 5 bases, leaving 10 bases between them. Germline loops: CDR1 MNHNY, CDR2 SVGAGI (reference sequence). The CDR3 DNA is TGTGCCAGCAGTTACTCGGAGTTACGGGAGACCCAGTACTTC. It yields the protein CASSYSELRETQYF.

V gene TRBV2 combines with J gene TRBJ1-2; TRBD1 aligns across 9 bases. This CDR3 contains 15 residues. Germline assignment: CDR1 SNHLY and CDR2 FYNNEI. The junction had 9 bases not matched to a gene; V was cut back by 3 bases and J by 7 bases. This CDR3 reads CASSDKIQGAGGYTF. DNA of the CDR3: TGTGCCAGCAGTGACAAGATACAGGGGGCGGGTGGCTACACCTTC.

CDR3 sequence reads: CASSITGSSYNSPLHF. In DNA form, the CDR3 reads TGTGCCAGTAGTATAACGGGGAGCTCCTATAATTCACCCCTCCACTTT. The J gene is TRBJ1-6, the V gene TRBV19, with D unclear. Germline V gene sequence: CDR1 LNHDA, CDR2 SQIVND (reference sequence). Deletions cut 2 bases from V and 0 bases from J, with 8 bases between. The CDR3 extends over 16 amino acids.

This chain joins TRBV18 and TRBJ2-7; tentatively, D is TRBD1 (6 bases). This CDR3 region has 12 residues. V lost 4 bases to trimming and J lost 3 bases, with 7 bases between them. Germline V gives CDR1 KGHSH, CDR2 LQKENI. In DNA form, the CDR3 reads TGTGCCAGCTCACAACAGGGCTACGAGCAGTACTTC. Its protein is CASSQQGYEQYF.

The chain employs TRBV7-9 and TRBJ1-1, with 8 nucleotides matching TRBD1. The CDR3 totals 14 residues. Trimming cost V 5 bases and J 4 bases; bases outside gene matches: 6. Germline values: CDR1 SEHNR, CDR2 FQNEAQ (reference sequence). This chain's CDR3 is CASSPTGVGTEAFF. CDR3 in DNA: TGTGCCAGCAGCCCGACAGGGGTGGGCACTGAAGCTTTCTTT. Combining the CDR3 with reference TRBV7-9 and TRBJ1-1 gives the whole variable domain DTGVSQNPRHKITKRGQNVTFRCDPISEHNRLYWYRQTLGQGPEFLTYFQNEAQLEKSRLLSDRFSAERPKGSFSTLEIQRTEQGDSAMYLCASSPTGVGTEAFFGQGTRLTVV.

The V gene is TRBV4-1, the J gene TRBJ2-7; D possibly corresponds to TRBD2 (5 bases). The ends were cut back, 1 base at V and 4 bases at J, with 14 bases in the middle. Germline V gene lookup returns CDR1 MGHRA and CDR2 YSYEKL. The CDR3 loop spans 15 amino acids. The CDR3 DNA sequence: TGCGCCAGCAGCCAAGGAGCCGGTTCGGGATACGAGCAGTACTTC. It yields the protein CASSQGAGSGYEQYF.

The chain links TRBV6-1 to TRBJ2-1; 8 bases fit TRBD1. CDR3 length: 15 amino acids. V was pared by 3 bases and J by 4 bases, with 5 bases of the junction left unmatched. Germline CDR1 MNHNS, CDR2 SASEGT. The CDR3 protein is CASSETGDPYNEQFF. For the CDR3, the DNA is TGTGCCAGCAGTGAGACAGGGGACCCGTACAATGAGCAGTTCTTC.

The chain carries TRBV28 and TRBJ1-3, with 9 bases fitting TRBD1. Germline lookup yields CDR1 MDHEN and CDR2 SYDVKM. After removal of 2 bases from V and 2 bases from J, the junction contained 13 bases not matched to a gene. This CDR3 is built from 19 residues. CDR3: CASSLGRDSTGGAGNTIYF. In DNA form, the CDR3 reads TGTGCCAGCAGTTTAGGGCGCGATTCTACAGGGGGCGCTGGAAACACCATATATTTT.

This clone has just a few counts. The rearrangement links TRBV6-5 to TRBJ2-1, with D possibly matching TRBD1 (6 bases). The CDR3 covers 15 residues. The germline V gene encodes CDR1 MNHEY and CDR2 SVGAGI. V shed 7 bases and J shed 3 bases, with 16 bases lying between them. The CDR3 protein is CASKRRQAGYNEQFF. CDR3 DNA sequence: TGTGCCAGCAAAAGAAGACAGGCCGGCTACAATGAGCAGTTCTTC.

The chain couples TRBV2 to TRBJ2-7; the match to TRBD2 covers 10 bases. Trimming took 7 bases from V and 5 from J; bases not matched to a gene: 8. Per germline, CDR1 SNHLY and CDR2 FYNNEI. The CDR3 is 14 residues long. The CDR3 nucleotides read TGTGCCAGCACTCCAACAGCGGGGGGGAACGAGCAGTACTTC. Translated: CASTPTAGGNEQYF.

The CDR3 DNA reads as TGTGCCAGCAGCCGTGACAGCCAAGAGACCCAGTACTTC. The encoded protein is CASSRDSQETQYF. The chain has TRBV7-2 and TRBJ2-5; the D gene is possibly TRBD1 (5 bases). Trimming removed 5 bases at V and 1 base at J, with 8 bases between. The V gene's germline CDR1 is SGHTA and CDR2 FQGNSA. The length of the CDR3 is 13 residues.

This chain joins TRBV27 and TRBJ2-7; D remains unclear. Germline CDR1 reads MNHEY; CDR2 reads SMNVEV (reference sequence). This CDR3 is 12 amino acids long. Trimming pared 5 bases from V and 6 bases from J, leaving 11 bases between. DNA for the CDR3: TGTGCCAGCAGTCTGACGGGTACCGAGCAGTACTTC. Its translation: CASSLTGTEQYF.

This clone was counted a few times. The genes are TRBV5-4 and TRBJ2-7; TRBD1 might be the D (5 bases). V lost 4 bases, J lost 6 bases, and 17 bases lay in between. The CDR3 length is 14 residues. Germline assignment: CDR1 SGHNT and CDR2 YYREEE (reference sequence). The CDR3, as DNA: TGTGCCAGCAGCCCAACCCGGACACTCTTCGAGCAGTACTTC. Its protein is CASSPTRTLFEQYF.

The V gene is TRBV19, the J gene TRBJ2-5; 14 bases are shared with TRBD2. This CDR3 is 18 amino acids long. V lost 3 bases, J lost 2 bases, and 8 bases stayed unmatched. In germline, CDR1 is LNHDA, CDR2 SQIVND (reference sequence). CDR3 bases: TGTGCCAGTAGTATCTTGGGGACTAGCGGGGGACGACAAGAGACCCAGTACTTC. Protein product: CASSILGTSGGRQETQYF.

Comment on this clone: Its ends do not fully match the called genes, so a read error is possible. The chain joins TRBV2 to TRBJ1-2, with a tentative D call TRBD1 (6 bases). Germline V gene sequence: CDR1 SNHLY, CDR2 FYNNEI. This CDR3 region has 14 residues. In nucleotides, the CDR3 is TGTGCCAGCAGAAGACAGGAATCTAACTATGCCTACACCTTC. It encodes CASRRQESNYAYTF.

V and J are TRBV29-1 and TRBJ2-7; the match to TRBD2 covers 7 bases. Germline CDR1 and CDR2: SQVTM and ANQGSEA. The CDR3 runs to 12 residues. V lost 4 bases to trimming and J lost 2 bases; unmatched junction nucleotides: 2. Here the CDR3 DNA reads TGCAGCGTTGGGGGGGGAGCCTACGAGCAGTACTTC. It yields the protein CSVGGGAYEQYF.

The chain is built from TRBV27 and TRBJ1-1; TRBD1 agrees at 8 bases. This CDR3 is built from 16 residues. V trimming: 3 bases; J trimming: 0 bases; junction bases outside the gene matches: 6. From germline, CDR1 is MNHEY and CDR2 SMNVEV (reference sequence). CDR3 sequence: CASSFATGDMNTEAFF. For the CDR3, the DNA is TGTGCCAGCAGTTTCGCGACAGGGGACATGAACACTGAAGCTTTCTTT.